This T cell receptor beta chain originates from a study of T cells after yellow fever vaccination (dated by TCRdb to the late 2010s). Broadly, across the study: Libraries from fractions with low cell numbers were prepared with the SMART-Seq v4 Ultra Low Input RNA kit. To track T-cell clones before and after primary and booster YFV17D yellow fever vaccination, bulk TCR alpha and beta repertoires were sequenced longitudinally. Two healthy male donors made up the cohort, one aged 18 to 29 years and the other aged 30 to 40 years. Blood was collected at multiple timepoints before and after primary and secondary immunization, and bulk PBMC replicates and cell subsets were isolated.

The paper as a whole reports these results and caveats: The secondary T-cell response was weaker than the primary response but faster, peaking on day 5 instead of day 15. After the booster, most of the clones that had expanded following primary vaccination were detected again (approximately 95% of CD4 and around 88% of CD8), which suggests that memory was broadly maintained. FACS-sorted repertoires could contain abundant contaminating clonotypes from the bulk population, so computational filtering was required. Because only two donors were included in the study, the extent to which the findings can be generalized is limited. A small fraction of clonotypes appeared in both the CD4 and CD8 compartments, likely as a result of convergent recombination.

As for this clonotype: Which antigen it targets is not known. No quality values exist for individual bases; no much larger clone is one base distant.

Sequencing was carried out with an Illumina NovaSeq 6000. TCR cDNA was made using 5'RACE template switching, a step that added a universal primer site and unique molecular identifiers. Priming for cDNA synthesis came from both the TCR alpha and TCR beta constant segments. Libraries were amplified in two PCR steps, with sample barcodes and sequencing adapters added in the second step. Sequencing of the libraries was done on either Illumina HiSeq 2500 (2x100 bp) or NovaSeq (2x150 bp). The original pipeline was this. Demultiplexing of reads and collapsing into UMI consensus sequences were performed with MIGEC, and V(D)J alignment was carried out with MiXCR. Vaccine-responding clonotypes were defined with edgeR using replicate PBMC samples, requiring FDR below 0.01 and a log2 fold change above 5 up to day 15. CD4 or CD8 identity was assigned to each bulk clonotype according to whether the clonotype was present at higher abundance in the sequenced CD4 repertoire or the sequenced CD8 repertoire. TCRdb applied fastp at Q25 and MiXCR to the public reads, then kept only in-frame beta chains. Each entry merges the rows of one CDR3 protein and shows their most common DNA and genes. TCRdb assigned the V and J calls; the authors' analysis was not used. This sample lists some 300,000 distinct CDR3 sequences; around 3.6% were detected once. 23% of the sample lies in the top ten.

The CDR3, from cysteine to phenylalanine, totals 14 residues. The read is trimmed to its CDR3 DNA, 42 bases read in frame from base 1. Trimming takes 6 bases off V and 7 bases off J; junction bases not matched to a gene: 12. The germline V gene encodes CDR1 LNHDA and CDR2 SQIVND (reference sequence). The treatment or condition label for this specimen denotes: live attenuated yellow fever vaccine strain. Two biological replicates of bulk PBMCs were collected at each blood-draw timepoint. PBMCs were isolated from peripheral blood using a standard Ficoll-Paque protocol. TriZol was used to extract RNA from bulk PBMCs, CD4 and CD8 fractions, and dextramer-positive and dextramer-negative fractions.

Recombination joined TRBV19 with TRBJ2-7, with TRBD1 matching 7 junction bases. This TCR derives from a man between 18 and 35 years old who received the YFV17D yellow fever vaccine. Sequenced material: PBMCs, taken on the day of the yellow fever booster vaccination. The CDR3 region has the sequence CASSPGQVSVEQYF. The sequence in DNA is TGTGCCAGTAGCCCCGGACAGGTTTCGGTTGAGCAGTACTTC.